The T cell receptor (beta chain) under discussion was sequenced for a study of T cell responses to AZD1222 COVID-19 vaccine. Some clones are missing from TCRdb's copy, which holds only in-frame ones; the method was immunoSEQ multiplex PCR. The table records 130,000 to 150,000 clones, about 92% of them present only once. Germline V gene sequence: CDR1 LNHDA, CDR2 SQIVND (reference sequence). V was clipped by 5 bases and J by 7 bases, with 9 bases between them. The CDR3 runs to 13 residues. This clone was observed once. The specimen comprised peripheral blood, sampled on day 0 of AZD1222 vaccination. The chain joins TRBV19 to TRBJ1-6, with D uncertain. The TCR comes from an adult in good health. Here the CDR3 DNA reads TGTGCCAGTAGTTCCGAAAGAAATTCACCCCTCCACTTT. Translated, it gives CASSSERNSPLHF.